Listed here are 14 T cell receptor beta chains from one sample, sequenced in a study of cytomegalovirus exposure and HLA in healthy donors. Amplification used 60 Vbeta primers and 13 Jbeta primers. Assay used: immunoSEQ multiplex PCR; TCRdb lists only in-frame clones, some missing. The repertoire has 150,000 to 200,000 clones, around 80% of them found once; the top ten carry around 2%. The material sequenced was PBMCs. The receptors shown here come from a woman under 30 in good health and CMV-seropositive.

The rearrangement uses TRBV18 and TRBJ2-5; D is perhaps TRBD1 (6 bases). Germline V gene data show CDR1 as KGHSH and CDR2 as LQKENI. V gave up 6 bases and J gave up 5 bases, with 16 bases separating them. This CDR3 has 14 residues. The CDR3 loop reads CASSQGSLRETQYF. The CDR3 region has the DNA TGTGCCAGCTCGCAGGGGTCATTGCGGGAGACCCAGTACTTC. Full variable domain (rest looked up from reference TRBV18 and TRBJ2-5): NAGVMQNPRHLVRRRGQEARLRCSPMKGHSHVYWYRQLPEEGLKFMVYLQKENIIDESGMPKERFSAEFPKEGPSILRIQQVVRGDSAAYFCASSQGSLRETQYFGPGTRLLVL.

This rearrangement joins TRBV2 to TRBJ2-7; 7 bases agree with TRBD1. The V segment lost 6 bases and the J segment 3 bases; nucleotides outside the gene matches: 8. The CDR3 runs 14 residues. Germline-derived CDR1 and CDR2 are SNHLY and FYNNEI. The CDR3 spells CASSRGIGLYEQYF. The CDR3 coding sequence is TGTGCCAGCAGCAGGGGGATCGGACTCTACGAGCAGTACTTC.

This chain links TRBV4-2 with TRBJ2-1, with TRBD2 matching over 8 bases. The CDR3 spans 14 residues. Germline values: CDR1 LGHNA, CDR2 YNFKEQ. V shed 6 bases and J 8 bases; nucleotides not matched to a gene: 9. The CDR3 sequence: CASSIAGPGYEQFF. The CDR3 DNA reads TGTGCCAGCAGTATAGCGGGGCCCGGCTATGAGCAGTTCTTC.

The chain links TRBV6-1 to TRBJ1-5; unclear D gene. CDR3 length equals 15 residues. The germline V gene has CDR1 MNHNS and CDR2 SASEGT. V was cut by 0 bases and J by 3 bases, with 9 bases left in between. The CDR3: CASSEAPVTNQPQHF. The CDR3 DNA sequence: TGTGCCAGCAGTGAAGCGCCGGTCACCAATCAGCCCCAGCATTTT.

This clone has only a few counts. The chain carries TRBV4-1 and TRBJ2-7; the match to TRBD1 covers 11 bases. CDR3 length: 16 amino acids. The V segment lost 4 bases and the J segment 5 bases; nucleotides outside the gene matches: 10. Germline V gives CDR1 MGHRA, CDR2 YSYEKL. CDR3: CASSLGYGTGGNEQYF. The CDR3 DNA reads TGCGCCAGCAGCCTCGGATACGGGACAGGGGGTAACGAGCAGTACTTC.

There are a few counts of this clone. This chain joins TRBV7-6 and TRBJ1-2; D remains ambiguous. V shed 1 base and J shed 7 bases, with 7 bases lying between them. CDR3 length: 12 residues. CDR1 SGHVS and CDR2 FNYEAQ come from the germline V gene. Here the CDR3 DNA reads TGTGCCAGCAGCTTAGGAGGGTTTGGCTACACCTTC. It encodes CASSLGGFGYTF. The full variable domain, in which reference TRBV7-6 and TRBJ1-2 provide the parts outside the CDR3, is GAGVSQSPRYKVTKRGQDVALRCDPISGHVSLYWYRQALGQGPEFLTYFNYEAQQDKSGLPNDRFSAERPEGSISTLTIQRTEQRDSAMYRCASSLGGFGYTFGSGTRLTVV.

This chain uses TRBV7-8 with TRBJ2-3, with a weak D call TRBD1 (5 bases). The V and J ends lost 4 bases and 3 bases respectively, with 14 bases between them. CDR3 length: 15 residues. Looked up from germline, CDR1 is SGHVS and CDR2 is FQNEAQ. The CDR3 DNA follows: TGTGCCAGCAGCTCCGACAGCTTCGAGACAGATACGCAGTATTTT. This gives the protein CASSSDSFETDTQYF.

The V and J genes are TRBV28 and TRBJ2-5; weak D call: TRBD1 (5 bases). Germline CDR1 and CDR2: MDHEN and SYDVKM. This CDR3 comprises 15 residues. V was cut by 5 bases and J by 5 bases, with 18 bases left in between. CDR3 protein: CASSPWTNLGETQYF. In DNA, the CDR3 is TGTGCCAGCAGTCCATGGACAAACTTGGGTGAGACCCAGTACTTC.

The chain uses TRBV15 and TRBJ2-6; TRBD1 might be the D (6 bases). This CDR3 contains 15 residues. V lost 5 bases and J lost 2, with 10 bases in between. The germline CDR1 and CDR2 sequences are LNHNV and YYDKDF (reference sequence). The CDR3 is CATSGGRAGANVLTF. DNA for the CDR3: TGTGCCACCAGCGGGGGCAGGGCTGGGGCCAACGTCCTGACTTTC.

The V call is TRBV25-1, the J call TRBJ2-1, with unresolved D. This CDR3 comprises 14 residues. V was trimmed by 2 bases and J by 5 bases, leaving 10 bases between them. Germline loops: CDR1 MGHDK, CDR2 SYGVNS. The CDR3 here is CASSEQNRDNEQFF. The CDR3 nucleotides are TGTGCCAGCAGTGAACAAAACAGAGACAATGAGCAGTTCTTC.

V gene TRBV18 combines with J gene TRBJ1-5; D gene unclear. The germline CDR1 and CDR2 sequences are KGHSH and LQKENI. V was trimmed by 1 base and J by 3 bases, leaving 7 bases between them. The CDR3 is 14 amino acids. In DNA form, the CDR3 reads TGTGCCAGCTCACCACGATCAGACAATCAGCCCCAGCATTTT. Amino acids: CASSPRSDNQPQHF.

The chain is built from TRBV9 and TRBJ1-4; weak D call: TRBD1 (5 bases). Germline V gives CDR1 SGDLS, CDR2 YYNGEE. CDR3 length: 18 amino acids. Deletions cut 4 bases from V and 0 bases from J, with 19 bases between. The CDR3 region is CASSPGAGTTATNEKLFF. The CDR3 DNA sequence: TGTGCCAGCAGCCCCGGAGCGGGGACGACGGCAACTAATGAAAAACTGTTTTTT. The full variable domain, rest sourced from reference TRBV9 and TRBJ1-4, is DSGVTQTPKHLITATGQRVTLRCSPRSGDLSVYWYQQSLDQGLQFLIQYYNGEERAKGNILERFSAQQFPDLHSELNLSSLELGDSALYFCASSPGAGTTATNEKLFFGSGTQLSVL.

The CDR3 DNA is TGTGCCACCAGCAGAGTGGGACAGGGCGGAACTAATGAAAAACTGTTTTTT. Translating gives CATSRVGQGGTNEKLFF. This sequence joins TRBV15 and TRBJ1-4; 9 positions agree with TRBD1. The germline V gene encodes CDR1 LNHNV and CDR2 YYDKDF (reference sequence). The J segment lost 1 base and the V segment lost 1 base, leaving 4 bases of the junction unmatched. The CDR3 covers 17 residues.

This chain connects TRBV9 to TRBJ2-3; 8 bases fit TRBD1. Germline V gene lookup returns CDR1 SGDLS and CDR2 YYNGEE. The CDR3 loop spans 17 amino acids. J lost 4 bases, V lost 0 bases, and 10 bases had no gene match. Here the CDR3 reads CASSVDPPGGEADTQYF. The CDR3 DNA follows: TGTGCCAGCAGCGTAGACCCGCCAGGGGGCGAGGCAGATACGCAGTATTTT.